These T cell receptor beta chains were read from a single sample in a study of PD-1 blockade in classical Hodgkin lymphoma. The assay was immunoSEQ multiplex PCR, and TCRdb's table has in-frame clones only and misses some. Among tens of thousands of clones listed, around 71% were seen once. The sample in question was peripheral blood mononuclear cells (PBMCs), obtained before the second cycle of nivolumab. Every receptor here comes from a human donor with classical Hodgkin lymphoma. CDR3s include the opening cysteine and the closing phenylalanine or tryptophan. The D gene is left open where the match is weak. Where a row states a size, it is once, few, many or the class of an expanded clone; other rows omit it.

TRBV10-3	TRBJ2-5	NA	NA	TGTGCCATCAGTGATCAACTTAAGATCGGGACTCCCTACTTC	CAISDQLKIGTPYF
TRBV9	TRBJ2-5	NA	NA	TGTGCCAGCAGCGTAGGGGCAGGGAGTAGAGAGACCCAGTACTTC	CASSVGAGSRETQYF
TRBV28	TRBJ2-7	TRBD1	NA	TGTGCCAGCAGCCCGGGACAGGGTTACGAGCAGTACTTC	CASSPGQGYEQYF
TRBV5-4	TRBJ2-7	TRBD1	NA	TGTGCCAGCAGCTCCGATCGGACAGGGGGTCATCGGGAGCAGTACTTC	CASSSDRTGGHREQYF
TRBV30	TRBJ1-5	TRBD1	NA	TGTGCCTGGGGCCCGCCGGGACAGCATAGCAATCAGCCCCAGCATTTT	CAWGPPGQHSNQPQHF
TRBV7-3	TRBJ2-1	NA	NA	TGTGCCAGCAGCCGTCGGAGTAGGGCTGAGCAGTTCTTC	CASSRRSRAEQFF
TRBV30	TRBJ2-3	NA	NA	TGTGCCTGGAGTTTGGGAGTCTCCACAGATACGCAGTATTTT	CAWSLGVSTDTQYF
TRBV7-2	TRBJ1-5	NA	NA	TGTGCCAGCAGCTTAGTCGACGGAAGCAATCAGCCCCAGCATTTT	CASSLVDGSNQPQHF
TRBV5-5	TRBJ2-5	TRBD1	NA	TGTGCCAGCAGCTGGAGTGGGGACAGGGGACAGACCCAGTACTTC	CASSWSGDRGQTQYF
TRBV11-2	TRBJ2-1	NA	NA	TGTGCCAGCAGCCGTAGGGGAGAAGGGGGCAATGAGCAGTTCTTC	CASSRRGEGGNEQFF
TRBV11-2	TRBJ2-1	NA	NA	TGTGCCAGCAGCTTAGCGGGGGGCAGCTACAATGAGCAGTTCTTC	CASSLAGGSYNEQFF
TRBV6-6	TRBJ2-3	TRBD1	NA	TGTGCCAGCAGTGGCGACAGGGGGCTATCCACAGATACGCAGTATTTT	CASSGDRGLSTDTQYF
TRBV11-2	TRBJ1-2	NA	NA	TGTGCCAGCAGCCATGGGGGCGCGGACTATGGCTACACCTTC	CASSHGGADYGYTF
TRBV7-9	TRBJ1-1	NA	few	TGTGCCAGCAGCCTTCAATTCAGGGTCACTGAAGCTTTCTTT	CASSLQFRVTEAFF
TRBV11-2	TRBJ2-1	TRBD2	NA	TGTGCCAGCAGCTTAGATCCGGCGGGGGGAGATAATGAGCAGTTCTTC	CASSLDPAGGDNEQFF
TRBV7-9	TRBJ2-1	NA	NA	TGTGCCAGCAGCGTACAAGGAGGACATGAGCAGTTCTTC	CASSVQGGHEQFF
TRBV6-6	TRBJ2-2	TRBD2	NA	TGTGCCAGCAGTTACTCCGCGGGGGGGGGAGCCGGGGAGCTGTTTTTT	CASSYSAGGGAGELFF
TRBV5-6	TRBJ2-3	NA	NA	TGTGCCAGCAGGCCCTTCGTGGATACGCAGTATTTT	CASRPFVDTQYF
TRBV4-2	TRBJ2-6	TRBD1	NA	TGTGCCAGCAGCCAAGAGGGACAGGGACTCTCTGGGGCCAACGTCCTGACTTTC	CASSQEGQGLSGANVLTF
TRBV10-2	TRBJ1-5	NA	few	TGCGCCAGCAGTGAGTCTTTGTCAGGGACGGGTCAGCCCCAGCATTTT	CASSESLSGTGQPQHF
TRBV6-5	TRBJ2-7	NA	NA	TGTGCCAGCAGCCAGGGAGTCGAGCAGTACTTC	CASSQGVEQYF
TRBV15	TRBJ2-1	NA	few	TGTGCCACCAGCAGTACCCAGGGGCCTCTGTGGGATGAGCAGTTCTTC	CATSSTQGPLWDEQFF
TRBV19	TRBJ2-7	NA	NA	TGTGCCAGTAGTACCCTCCCCGGCCAGTCCTGGTACGAGCAGTACTTC	CASSTLPGQSWYEQYF